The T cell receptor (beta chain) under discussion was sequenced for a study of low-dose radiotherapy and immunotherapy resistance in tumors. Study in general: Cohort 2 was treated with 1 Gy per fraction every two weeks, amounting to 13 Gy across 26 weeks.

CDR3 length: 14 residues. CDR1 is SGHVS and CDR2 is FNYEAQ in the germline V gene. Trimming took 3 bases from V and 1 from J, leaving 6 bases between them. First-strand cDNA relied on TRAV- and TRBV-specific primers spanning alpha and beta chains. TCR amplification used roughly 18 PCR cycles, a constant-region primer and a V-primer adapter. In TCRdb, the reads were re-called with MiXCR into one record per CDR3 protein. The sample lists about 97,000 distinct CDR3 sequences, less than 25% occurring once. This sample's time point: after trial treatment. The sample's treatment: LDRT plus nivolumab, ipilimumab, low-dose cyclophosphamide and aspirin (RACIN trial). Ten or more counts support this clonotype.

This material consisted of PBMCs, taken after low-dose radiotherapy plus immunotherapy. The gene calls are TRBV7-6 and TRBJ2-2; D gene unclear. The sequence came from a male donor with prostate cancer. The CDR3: CASSFRGNTGELFF. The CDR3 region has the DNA TGTGCCAGCAGCTTCCGCGGGAACACCGGGGAGCTGTTTTTT.